A single sample gave rise to the 2 T cell receptor beta chains below, sequenced in a study of CD8+CD57+ T cells in acquired aplastic anemia. Those patients picked for sequencing had displayed CD8+CD57+ cell expansion on flow cytometry. Genomic DNA served as template for TCR beta VDJ and CDR3 profiling. TCRdb recomputed calls from the reads with MiXCR, one row per CDR3 protein. The sample carries about 200,000 distinct CDR3 sequences, approximately 65% recorded once. Sequences were obtained from sorted CD4+, CD8+, or CD8+CD57+ T cells (not recorded which) from PBMCs. The source is a human donor with aplastic anemia.

The DNA of the CDR3 is TGTGCCTCAGGAACGGGTGAAGCTTTCTTT. Translation: CASGTGEAFF. The chain has TRBV9 and TRBJ1-1; D unresolved. V dropped 10 bases and J dropped 7 bases, with 11 bases sitting between them. The CDR3 loop spans 10 amino acids. Germline V gene data show CDR1 as SGDLS and CDR2 as YYNGEE.

The chain combines TRBV6-4 with TRBJ2-2, with 10 bases fitting TRBD2. V shed 5 bases, J shed 2 bases, and the junction held 2 bases outside the gene matches. The length of the CDR3 is 15 residues. Germline V gives CDR1 MRHNA, CDR2 SNTAGT. For the CDR3, the DNA is TGTGCCAGCAGTCCTAGCGGGGGTAACACCGGGGAGCTGTTTTTT. It encodes CASSPSGGNTGELFF.